This TCR beta chain stems from a study of beta chain features in type 1 diabetes. For the study at large: Cells sorted and examined across all samples totaled nearly 110,000,000.

Whole-study findings and limits: The study found moderately but significantly shorter TCRB CDR3s in all four CD4+ subsets of Type 1 diabetes patients.

A remark on this clone: Its antigen is still unknown.

CD4+ naive, central memory, regulatory and stem cell-like memory cells were sorted via CD45RO/CCR7/CD25/CD127/CD95/CD27. In all sorted populations, purity surpassed 95%. Every bit of the isolated RNA underwent reverse transcription, so sequencing read expressed TCRB transcripts. Profiling relied on immunoSEQ multiplex PCR, and the TCRdb table lists in-frame clones only, not all of them. This repertoire shows over 700,000 clones, 15% to 20% found once; its top ten account for 0.023%. The CDR3 is 16 amino acids. The V end lost 1 base, the J end lost 4 bases, and 13 bases lay between the germline ends. Germline V gives CDR1 LGHNA, CDR2 YSLEER.

Sample: naive CD4+ T cells from blood. The chain combines TRBV4-3 with TRBJ1-4; no reliable D call. The sequence was collected from a woman aged 18-30 years in good health. CDR3 residues: CASSQVRLSLNEKLFF. In DNA, the CDR3 is TGCGCCAGCAGCCAAGTTAGACTGAGTCTTAATGAAAAACTGTTTTTT.